What follows are 18 T cell receptor beta chains derived from one specimen sequenced in a study of OX40 agonist ivuxolimab in advanced cancers. Data came from immunoSEQ multiplex PCR; TCRdb stores just in-frame clones and leaves some out. The table includes roughly 80,000 clones, around 88% detected once. The sample was CD4+ or CD8+ T cells sorted from blood, taken in a trial of the OX40 agonist ivuxolimab. These receptors all stem from an adult with an advanced solid tumor such as melanoma, head and neck, liver or kidney cancer.

The chain uses TRBV9 and TRBJ2-1; 12 positions agree with TRBD2. Germline values: CDR1 SGDLS, CDR2 YYNGEE. Trimming removed 0 bases from V and 8 bases from J; junction bases left unmatched: 9. The CDR3 is made up of 17 amino acids. The chain's CDR3 is CASSVGSSGRAIDEQFF. The CDR3 DNA reads TGTGCCAGCAGCGTAGGATCTAGCGGGAGGGCCATCGATGAGCAGTTCTTC.

V and J are TRBV14 and TRBJ2-3; TRBD1 might be the D (6 bases). Germline V gives CDR1 SGHDN, CDR2 FVKESK. The CDR3 sequence is 14 residues long. Trimming removed 6 bases from V and 2 bases from J, with 12 bases in between. Here the CDR3 DNA reads TGTGCCAGCAGAAGAGGGGGTAACACAGATACGCAGTATTTT. It translates to CASRRGGNTDTQYF.

This chain uses TRBV18 with TRBJ1-5, with a tentative D call TRBD1 (6 bases). CDR3 length: 17 residues. CDR1 is KGHSH, CDR2 LQKENI, per germline. V lost 1 base and J 1 base, leaving 14 bases between the germline ends. CDR3 amino acids: CASSPRGGGPSNQPQHF. CDR3 in DNA: TGTGCCAGCTCACCACGTGGAGGGGGGCCGAGCAATCAGCCCCAGCATTTT.

This clone was found a few times. This CDR3 reads CAWSVWGGLSPLHF. The DNA of the CDR3 is TGTGCCTGGAGTGTATGGGGGGGGCTTTCACCCCTCCACTTT. The V and J genes are TRBV30 and TRBJ1-6, with D maybe TRBD1 (6 bases). Per germline, CDR1 GTSNPN and CDR2 SVGIG (reference sequence). The CDR3 length is 14 residues. The germline V and J ends were trimmed by 0 bases and 9 bases, with 12 bases remaining between them.

V and J are TRBV19 and TRBJ1-4, with D perhaps TRBD1 (6 bases). The CDR3 is 13 residues long. Trimming left V 10 bases short and J 3 bases short, with 12 bases between. CDR1 and CDR2 (germline): LNHDA, SQIVND (reference sequence). CDR3 in DNA: TGTGCCACCCAACAGGGAGCTAATGAAAAACTGTTTTTT. Its translation is CATQQGANEKLFF.

The rearrangement links TRBV9 to TRBJ1-1; no reliable D call. V lost 0 bases to trimming and J lost 6 bases, with 9 bases between them. In germline, CDR1 is SGDLS, CDR2 YYNGEE. The CDR3 sequence is 13 residues long. The CDR3 sequence is CASSVGGEAEAFF. DNA for the CDR3: TGTGCCAGCAGCGTAGGGGGAGAGGCTGAAGCTTTCTTT.

V and J are TRBV9 and TRBJ1-4; TRBD1 might be the D (6 bases). Germline CDR1 and CDR2: SGDLS and YYNGEE. V lost 8 bases, J lost 1 base, and 18 bases lay in between. The CDR3 runs to 16 residues. CDR3 bases: TGTGCCAGTTCCCCCGGGGGGGGCCGAACTAATGAAAAACTGTTTTTT. Its protein is CASSPGGGRTNEKLFF.

This chain links TRBV19 with TRBJ2-7; D possibly corresponds to TRBD1 (5 bases). Per the germline V gene, CDR1 is LNHDA and CDR2 is SQIVND (reference sequence). The CDR3 consists of 12 residues. Trimming cost V 4 bases and J 3 bases, with 7 bases left between them. CDR3 nucleotide sequence: TGTGCCAGTAGTAGGCAGGGCTACGAGCAGTACTTC. It yields the protein CASSRQGYEQYF.

CDR3: CASGLGQVYEQYF. The CDR3 nucleotides read TGTGCTAGTGGTTTGGGACAGGTCTACGAGCAGTACTTC. The genes are TRBV12-5 and TRBJ2-7, with D possibly matching TRBD1 (6 bases). The germline V gene encodes CDR1 LGHNT and CDR2 FRNRAP. The CDR3 totals 13 residues. V was shortened by 1 base and J by 3 bases, with 7 bases between the two germline ends.

This clone was seen just once. The V call is TRBV7-8, the J call TRBJ2-3; 10 bases are a match to TRBD1. From germline, CDR1 is SGHVS and CDR2 FQNEAQ. This CDR3 is built from 15 residues. Trimming removed 5 bases from V and 6 bases from J; junction bases left unmatched: 8. The CDR3 sequence is CASSIGTGELDTQYF. CDR3 nucleotides: TGTGCCAGCAGCATCGGGACAGGGGAACTGGATACGCAGTATTTT.

The chain employs TRBV5-6 and TRBJ1-1, with no clear D. This CDR3 is built from 14 residues. The V gene lost 0 bases and the J gene lost 5 bases, with 11 bases spanning the gap. Looked up from germline, CDR1 is SGHDT and CDR2 is YYEEEE. The CDR3 region is CASSLASGQTEAFF. The DNA of the CDR3 is TGTGCCAGCAGCTTGGCTTCGGGTCAAACTGAAGCTTTCTTT.

This clone has only a few counts. This CDR3 reads CSSRRRTEAFF. The CDR3 bases are TGCAGCTCACGGCGTAGAACTGAAGCTTTCTTT. The chain uses TRBV29-1 and TRBJ1-1; D is ambiguous. Trimming took 8 bases from V and 5 from J, leaving 12 bases between them. The germline V gene encodes CDR1 SQVTM and CDR2 ANQGSEA. The CDR3 contains 11 residues.

V gene TRBV5-1 combines with J gene TRBJ2-2; D is possibly TRBD2 (6 bases). The CDR3 consists of 14 residues. The germline V gene encodes CDR1 SGHRS and CDR2 YFSETQ. The V end lost 4 bases, the J end lost 7 bases, and 14 bases lay between the germline ends. The CDR3 sequence: CASSPGEVNGELFF. Here the CDR3 DNA reads TGCGCCAGCAGCCCCGGGGAGGTAAACGGGGAGCTGTTTTTT.

V gene TRBV11-2 combines with J gene TRBJ1-2; no definite D call. V shed 1 base and J shed 6 bases, with 15 bases lying between them. Germline assignment: CDR1 SGHAT and CDR2 FQNNGV. The CDR3 runs to 15 residues. CDR3 residues: CASSLGTGQIDGYTF. CDR3 DNA: TGTGCCAGCAGCTTAGGGACCGGGCAGATCGATGGCTACACCTTC.

The genes are TRBV5-6 and TRBJ1-4; no clear D gene. Germline V gene data show CDR1 as SGHDT and CDR2 as YYEEEE. Trimming took 4 bases from V and 5 from J, leaving 27 bases between them. The CDR3 sequence is 19 residues long. In nucleotides, the CDR3 is TGTGCCAGCAGCCACGAACGCCACAGTCCTGTAGGGTTAAATGAAAAACTGTTTTTT. This translates into CASSHERHSPVGLNEKLFF.

The rearrangement links TRBV15 to TRBJ2-7; D ambiguous. Looked up from germline, CDR1 is LNHNV and CDR2 is YYDKDF (reference sequence). The ends were cut back, 5 bases at V and 3 bases at J, with 17 bases in the middle. This CDR3 is built from 15 residues. The CDR3 DNA is TGTGCCACCAGCTTACGAGGATCCCCGAGCTACGAGCAGTACTTC. Its translation: CATSLRGSPSYEQYF.

The genes are TRBV9 and TRBJ2-1; 10 nucleotides match TRBD2. V trimming: 3 bases; J trimming: 0 bases; junction bases outside the gene matches: 9. The CDR3 is 18 residues long. The V gene's germline CDR1 is SGDLS and CDR2 YYNGEE. The CDR3, as DNA: TGTGCCAGCAGCGCGGCTAGCGGGGGAGCTAGCTCCTACAATGAGCAGTTCTTC. This gives the protein CASSAASGGASSYNEQFF.

This clone was seen once. The V and J genes are TRBV4-2 and TRBJ1-1, with D maybe TRBD1 (6 bases). V gave up 5 bases and J gave up 5 bases, with 15 bases separating them. CDR1 and CDR2 (germline): LGHNA, YNFKEQ. The CDR3 covers 14 residues. The CDR3 coding sequence is TGTGCCAGCAGCTTGAAGGGGGGTAGAACTGAAGCTTTCTTT. Translating gives CASSLKGGRTEAFF.